This is a list of T cell receptor beta chains from one sample in a study of blood T cell repertoires in COVID-19. Libraries were prepared by immunoSEQ multiplex PCR; TCRdb keeps only in-frame clonotypes and omits some of them. There are over 150,000 clones in the sample; 89% occur only once, and about 2.1% lies in the top ten. Sequencing was performed on peripheral blood. The source of these receptors is a man aged 18 to 35 who had recovered from COVID-19. CDR3s include the opening cysteine and the closing phenylalanine or tryptophan.

>TRBJ2-7|TRBV7-3
CASSLSGGSTYEQYF
>TRBJ1-1|TRBV13
CASSLGFLTEAFF
>TRBJ2-3|TRBV4-3
CASSHSRAGATDTQYF
>TRBJ1-3|TRBV6-1
CASSEALPRGSGNTIYF
>TRBJ2-2|TRBV2
CASSALANTGELFF
>TRBJ1-2|TRBV5-4
CASSLARTGDNYGYTF
>TRBJ1-2|TRBV6-5
CASSYSRKANYGYTF
>TRBJ1-5|TRBV28
CASSLAGVKNQPQHF
>TRBJ2-7|TRBV7-2
CASSHSIGASSYEQYF
>TRBJ2-7|TRBV6-6
CASSLREARRGTYEQYF
>TRBJ2-5|TRBV19
CASSIANRQETQYF
>TRBJ2-1|TRBV9
CASSHGLVYNEQFF
>TRBJ1-1|TRBV5-6
CASSLQGGSEAFF
>TRBJ2-7|TRBV7-2
CASSSMDSSYEQYF
>TRBJ1-5|TRBV4-3
CASSQDRGAGQPQHF
>TRBJ1-2|TRBV24-1
CATSDLTGTGYTF
>TRBJ1-1|TRBV6-5
CASTPLRNRNTEAFF
>TRBJ2-5|TRBV20-1
CSAPKLETQYF
>TRBJ2-7|TRBV5-1
CASSLDPLQGTYEQYF
>TRBJ1-6|TRBV5-1
CASAGTGDSPLHF
>TRBJ2-1|TRBV11-3
CASSSGQGNWNEQFF
>TRBJ2-7|TRBV29-1
CSVGNRKGAHEQYF
>TRBJ1-1|TRBV7-3
CASSFTGKNTEAFF
>TRBJ1-2|TRBV11-2
CASSLSTGDRGYGYTF
>TRBJ2-1|TRBV24-1
CATSGTGPYNEQFF
>TRBJ2-7|TRBV4-1
CASSHPGLASYEQYF
>TRBJ2-3|TRBV11-2
CASSFQDSSTDTQYF
>TRBJ2-7|TRBV7-8
CASSFPGGEQYF
>TRBJ2-5|TRBV19
CASRSSQGRGETQYF
>TRBJ2-3|TRBV10-1
CASSALAGGTDTQYF
>TRBJ1-1|TRBV27
CASRPYSGVYTEAFF
>TRBJ1-2|TRBV27
CASSPPPLGQGRTYTF
>TRBJ2-4|TRBV10-3
CAISLGGPGKNIQYF
>TRBJ1-2|TRBV4-3
CASSQDFEGRDYGYTF
>TRBJ1-2|TRBV12-2
CASRLADVRGRPNSYGYTF
>TRBJ2-1|TRBV24-1
CATSDSGMGNNEQFF
>TRBJ1-2|TRBV5-6
CASSLPGTGFYGYTF
>TRBJ1-1|TRBV29-1
CSVASFVEAFF
>TRBJ1-4|TRBV28
CASHLREGSATNEKLFF
>TRBJ1-1|TRBV6-6
CASSLTQGAQRSAAFF
>TRBJ2-7|TRBV5-1
CASSTSGGLTYEQYF
>TRBJ2-7|TRBV6-5
CASSLGQGTDEQYF
>TRBJ1-1|TRBV7-2
CASSPVGGTEAFF
>TRBJ1-1|TRBV3-1/TRBV3-2
CASTDGDRTEAFF
>TRBJ2-7|TRBV6-5
CASGSQALTVEQYF
>TRBJ2-1|TRBV7-2
CASSPPGTFYNEQFF
>TRBJ1-1|TRBV3-1/TRBV3-2
CASSRGGTEAFF
>TRBJ1-1|TRBV6-2/TRBV6-3
CASSFLPPRGNTEAFF
>TRBJ1-1|TRBV5-4
CASSWRGRGSNTEAFF
>TRBJ2-5|TRBV3-1/TRBV3-2
CASAREPAQYF
>TRBJ2-1|TRBV7-9
CASSYTGRLQFF
>TRBJ2-3|TRBV5-1
CASSPEGLASSTDTQYF
>TRBJ2-1|TRBV6-6
CASSSTGVYNEQFF
>TRBJ1-2|TRBV30
CAWSVPLRVVNYGYTF
>TRBJ2-3|TRBV2
CASASTDTQYF